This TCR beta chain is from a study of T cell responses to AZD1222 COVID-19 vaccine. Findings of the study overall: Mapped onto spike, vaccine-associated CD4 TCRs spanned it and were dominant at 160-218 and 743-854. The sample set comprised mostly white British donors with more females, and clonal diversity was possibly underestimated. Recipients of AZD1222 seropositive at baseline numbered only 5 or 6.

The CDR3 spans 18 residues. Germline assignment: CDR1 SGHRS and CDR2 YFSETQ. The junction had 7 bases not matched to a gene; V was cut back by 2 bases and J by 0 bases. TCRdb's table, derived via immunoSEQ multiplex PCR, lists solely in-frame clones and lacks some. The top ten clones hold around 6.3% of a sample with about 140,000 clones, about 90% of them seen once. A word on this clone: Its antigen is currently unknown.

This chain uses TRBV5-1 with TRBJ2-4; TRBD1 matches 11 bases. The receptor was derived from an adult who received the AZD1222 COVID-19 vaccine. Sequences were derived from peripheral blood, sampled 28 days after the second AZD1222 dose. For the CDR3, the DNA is TGCGCCAGCAGCTTACGGACAGGGGGCGAGCTAGCCAAAAACATTCAGTACTTC. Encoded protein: CASSLRTGGELAKNIQYF.